Below are 24 T cell receptor beta chains sequenced from a single sample in a study of blood T cells in healthy people across ages. A second PCR, run for roughly 7 to 11 cycles, used a sample-barcoded 5' primer plus a J-beta primer mix. Using its own MiXCR run on the 5' RACE reads, TCRdb lists one record per CDR3 protein. The sample carries approximately 1,700,000 distinct CDR3 sequences, approximately 40% recorded once. The sequencing sample was made of blood. Receptors were obtained from a human donor in good health.

This chain links TRBV7-3 with TRBJ2-1; D not certain. Trimming took 7 bases from V and 4 from J, leaving 8 bases between them. Germline CDR1 reads SGHTA; CDR2 reads FQGTGA. The CDR3 runs to 12 residues. CDR3 DNA: TGTGCCAGCACCCTAAGGTACAATGAGCAGTTCTTC. This translates into CASTLRYNEQFF.

The table lists this clonotype with a few counts. Germline and junction disagree at one end, which may indicate a read error. The genes are TRBV29-1 and TRBJ2-5; the D gene is possibly TRBD2 (6 bases). Germline-derived CDR1 and CDR2 are SQVTM and ANQGSEA. This CDR3 is 14 amino acids long. CDR3 coding DNA: TGCCGCGTTGAATCCAGGGAGGAACCTACGGAGCAGTACTTC. Residues: CRVESREEPTEQYF.

As concerns this clonotype: A single base separates this from a much larger clone, so it may be a read error. The chain is built from TRBV11-3 and TRBJ1-1, with 8 bases that match TRBD1. Germline V gene lookup returns CDR1 SGHNT and CDR2 YENEEA. The CDR3 length is 14 residues. CDR3 nucleotide sequence: TGTGCCAGCAGCTTAAACAGGGGGAACACTGAAACTTTCTTT. This encodes CASSLNRGNTETFF. Looking up the rest from reference TRBV11-3 and TRBJ1-1 gives the full variable domain: EAGVVQSPRYKIIEKKQPVAFWCNPISGHNTLYWYLQNLGQGPELLIRYENEEAVDDSQLPKDRFSAERLKGVDSTLKIQPAELGDSAVYLCASSLNRGNTETFFGQGTRLTVV.

This sequence joins TRBV20-1 and TRBJ2-4, with TRBD2 as a possible D gene (6 bases). CDR1 is DFQATT, CDR2 SNEGSKA, per germline (reference sequence). There are 14 residues in the CDR3. V lost 1 base and J lost 6, with 13 bases in between. The CDR3 DNA sequence: TGCAGTGCTAGAGTGGGGGGTACTCTAAACATTCAGTACTTC. It is translated as CSARVGGTLNIQYF.

This clonotype was counted a few times. The rearrangement uses TRBV25-1 and TRBJ2-1; D ambiguous. Germline loops: CDR1 MGHDK, CDR2 SYGVNS. Trimming pared 1 base from V and 7 bases from J, leaving 20 bases between. The CDR3 covers 17 residues. CDR3 DNA: TGTGCCAGCAGTGAATCCTCAAGGGTATCCGTCAGGAATGAGCAGTTCTTC. As protein: CASSESSRVSVRNEQFF.

The chain has TRBV5-5 and TRBJ2-1; D remains unclear. The CDR3 is 15 amino acids. Germline V gene lookup returns CDR1 SGHKS and CDR2 YYEKEE (reference sequence). The V and J ends lost 2 bases and 6 bases respectively, with 15 bases between them. The CDR3 region is CASSLFYAVGNEQFF. The CDR3 DNA follows: TGTGCCAGCAGCTTATTTTATGCAGTTGGCAATGAGCAGTTCTTC.

About this clonotype: The junction shows a germline mismatch at one end, possibly a read error. V gene TRBV20-1 combines with J gene TRBJ2-5; no firm D call. The CDR3 extends over 11 amino acids. The germline V gene encodes CDR1 DFQATT and CDR2 SNEGSKA (reference sequence). CDR3 DNA sequence: TGCAGTGCTACATGGCAGGAGAGCCAGTACTTC. Translated, it gives CSATWQESQYF.

The V and J genes are TRBV5-6 and TRBJ2-1; 9 positions match TRBD1. J lost 9 bases, V lost 1 base, and 11 bases had no gene match. Germline V gene sequence: CDR1 SGHDT, CDR2 YYEEEE. The CDR3 loop spans 16 amino acids. The chain's CDR3 is CASSLLGQGRGGEQFF. CDR3 bases: TGTGCCAGCAGCTTGTTGGGACAGGGAAGAGGGGGTGAGCAGTTCTTC.

V usage is TRBV12-3 or TRBV12-4 and J usage is TRBJ2-3; D gene uncertain. The CDR3 has 11 amino acids. The germline V and J ends were trimmed by 7 bases and 6 bases, with 8 bases remaining between them. The CDR3 is CASTLRDTQYF. The CDR3 coding sequence is TGTGCCAGCACCCTTCGGGATACGCAGTATTTT.

The chain links TRBV7-6 to TRBJ2-1; no clear D gene. Trimming removed 1 base from V and 5 bases from J, with 12 bases in between. The CDR3 runs 15 residues. CDR1 and CDR2 from the germline V gene are SGHVS and FNYEAQ. CDR3 region: CASSLGLIPDNEQFF. The CDR3 bases are TGTGCCAGCAGCTTAGGGCTCATCCCTGACAATGAGCAGTTCTTC.

This chain connects TRBV20-1 to TRBJ2-5, with D perhaps TRBD1 (6 bases). V was cut by 7 bases and J by 5 bases, with 23 bases left in between. The CDR3 loop spans 15 amino acids. The V gene's germline CDR1 is DFQATT and CDR2 SNEGSKA (reference sequence). The CDR3, as DNA: TGCAGTGTGGCAAGTCGGGACACCAGTGGGGAGACCCAGTACTTC. Translating gives CSVASRDTSGETQYF.

The rearrangement links TRBV2 to TRBJ1-4, with TRBD1 matching 7 bases. The V and J ends lost 6 bases and 6 bases, in that order; junction bases with no gene match: 10. Germline V gene data show CDR1 as SNHLY and CDR2 as FYNNEI. The CDR3 has 15 residues. CDR3 sequence: CASSPGQVTDEKLFF. Here the CDR3 DNA reads TGTGCCAGCAGCCCCGGACAGGTTACCGATGAAAAACTGTTTTTT.

The V call is TRBV11-2, the J call TRBJ2-5, with 7 bases that match TRBD2. Germline trimming cut 3 bases from V and 7 bases from J; bases unmatched to any gene: 8. Germline assignment: CDR1 SGHAT and CDR2 FQNNGV. The CDR3 runs to 14 residues. The DNA for the CDR3 is TGTGCCAGCAGCTTCGGACTAGTCGGGGGGACCCAGTACTTC. This sequence encodes CASSFGLVGGTQYF.

The V gene is TRBV6-2 or TRBV6-3, the J gene TRBJ1-4, with D possibly TRBD1 on 6 matching bases. In germline, CDR1 is MNHEY, CDR2 SVGEGT. This CDR3 is 14 amino acids long. The ends were cut back, 6 bases at V and 8 bases at J, with 16 bases in the middle. The CDR3 DNA sequence: TGTGCCAGCAGCCAACAGGGAATCCTCGAAAAACTGTTTTTT. It codes for CASSQQGILEKLFF.

As concerns this clonotype: This may come from a read error, since a much larger clone is one base off. The chain carries TRBV20-1 and TRBJ2-7; 7 bases line up with TRBD1. Germline V gene lookup returns CDR1 DFQATT and CDR2 SNEGSKA (reference sequence). The CDR3 totals 13 residues. Unmatched junction bases numbered 11, after V lost 6 bases and J lost 6 bases. The CDR3 loop reads CSANEQGWVEQYF. CDR3 bases: TGCAGTGCCAATGAACAGGGGTGGGTCGAGCAGTACTTC.

This clonotype has more than one count but fewer than ten. The rearrangement joins TRBV6-2 or TRBV6-3 to TRBJ2-7; 10 bases line up with TRBD1. The germline CDR1 and CDR2 sequences are MNHEY and SVGEGT. The CDR3 length is 14 residues. Unmatched junction bases numbered 4, after V lost 6 bases and J lost 2 bases. DNA for the CDR3: TGTGCCAGCAGGATGACAGGGGGCCCCTACGAGCAGTACTTC. As protein: CASRMTGGPYEQYF.

This clonotype was detected a few times. The CDR3 loop reads CSAPDSVTQYF. For the CDR3, the DNA is TGCAGTGCGCCGGACAGTGTGACGCAGTACTTC. The chain is built from TRBV20-1 and TRBJ2-4; D may be TRBD1 (6 bases). This CDR3 has 11 amino acids. Germline V gene lookup returns CDR1 DFQATT and CDR2 SNEGSKA (reference sequence). Trimming removed 6 bases at V and 13 bases at J, with 16 bases between.

The table lists this clonotype with a few counts. The chain uses TRBV7-8 and TRBJ2-3; 7 bases line up with TRBD2. Germline V CDR1 and CDR2: SGHVS, FQNEAQ. J lost 5 bases, V lost 7 bases, and 9 bases had no gene match. CDR3 length: 14 residues. CDR3 sequence (DNA): TGTGCCAGCACAACGGGGGGTAGGGGAGATACGCAGTATTTT. Translating it yields CASTTGGRGDTQYF.

This clonotype was counted a few times. The chain recombines TRBV5-6 with TRBJ1-2, with D perhaps matching TRBD1 (5 bases). This CDR3 comprises 15 residues. Looked up from germline, CDR1 is SGHDT and CDR2 is YYEEEE. Trimming left V 0 bases short and J 4 bases short, with 13 bases between. The CDR3 reads CASSLARARGYGYTF. The DNA of the CDR3 is TGTGCCAGCAGCTTGGCCAGGGCACGGGGCTATGGCTACACCTTC.

This clonotype was seen only a few times. The chain joins TRBV20-1 to TRBJ1-2; the D is unclear. The germline CDR1 and CDR2 sequences are DFQATT and SNEGSKA (reference sequence). This CDR3 contains 13 residues. DNA for the CDR3: TGCAGGCGATTTGATAGTGGGGAAGATGGCTACACCTTC. Its translation is CRRFDSGEDGYTF.

This clonotype occurred a few times. The chain employs TRBV28 and TRBJ2-3; 8 nucleotides align to TRBD1. The CDR3 length is 15 residues. Trimming removed 5 bases from V and 1 base from J; junction bases left unmatched: 5. Germline CDR1 reads MDHEN; CDR2 reads SYDVKM. CDR3 DNA sequence: TGTGCCAGCAGTGCCGACAGGGGCCGCACAGATACGCAGTATTTT. Its translation: CASSADRGRTDTQYF.

This clonotype was counted between two and nine times. The chain recombines TRBV20-1 with TRBJ2-7; D is possibly TRBD1 (5 bases). The CDR3 spans 14 residues. V gave up 5 bases and J gave up 4 bases, with 18 bases separating them. Germline CDR1 is DFQATT and CDR2 is SNEGSKA (reference sequence). The DNA for the CDR3 is TGCAGTGCTTCTATAGACAGCCTGATGTACGAGCAGTACTTC. This codes for CSASIDSLMYEQYF.

As concerns this clonotype: One junction end disagrees with the germline gene, perhaps due to a read error. This chain connects TRBV2 to TRBJ1-4; no definite D call. CDR1 SNHLY and CDR2 FYNNEI come from the germline V gene. The length of the CDR3 is 14 residues. As DNA, the CDR3 is TGTGCCAGCAGCGAAGTGGGAGGCGGGGAAAAACTGTTTTTT. Translated, it gives CASSEVGGGEKLFF.

This clonotype has only a few counts. CDR3 nucleotides: TGCGCCAGCAGCTCCGGACCGGAGCGACGCGATGAGCAGTTCTTC. This translates into CASSSGPERRDEQFF. The V and J genes are TRBV5-1 and TRBJ2-1; D unclear. The CDR3 spans 15 residues. V lost 3 bases, J lost 8 bases, and 18 bases lay in between. Germline V gene data show CDR1 as SGHRS and CDR2 as YFSETQ.